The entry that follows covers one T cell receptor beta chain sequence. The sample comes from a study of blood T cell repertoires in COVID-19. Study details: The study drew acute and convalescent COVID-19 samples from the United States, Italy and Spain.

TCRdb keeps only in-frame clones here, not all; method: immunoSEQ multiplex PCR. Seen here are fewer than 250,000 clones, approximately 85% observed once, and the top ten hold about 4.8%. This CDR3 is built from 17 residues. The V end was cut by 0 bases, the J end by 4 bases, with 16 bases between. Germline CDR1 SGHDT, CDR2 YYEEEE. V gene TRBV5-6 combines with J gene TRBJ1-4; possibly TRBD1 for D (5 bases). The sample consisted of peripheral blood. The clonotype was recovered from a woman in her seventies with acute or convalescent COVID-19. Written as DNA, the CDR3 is TGTGCCAGCAGCTTGGAGGGGAAACGCTTCCTTAATGAAAAACTGTTTTTT. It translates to CASSLEGKRFLNEKLFF.